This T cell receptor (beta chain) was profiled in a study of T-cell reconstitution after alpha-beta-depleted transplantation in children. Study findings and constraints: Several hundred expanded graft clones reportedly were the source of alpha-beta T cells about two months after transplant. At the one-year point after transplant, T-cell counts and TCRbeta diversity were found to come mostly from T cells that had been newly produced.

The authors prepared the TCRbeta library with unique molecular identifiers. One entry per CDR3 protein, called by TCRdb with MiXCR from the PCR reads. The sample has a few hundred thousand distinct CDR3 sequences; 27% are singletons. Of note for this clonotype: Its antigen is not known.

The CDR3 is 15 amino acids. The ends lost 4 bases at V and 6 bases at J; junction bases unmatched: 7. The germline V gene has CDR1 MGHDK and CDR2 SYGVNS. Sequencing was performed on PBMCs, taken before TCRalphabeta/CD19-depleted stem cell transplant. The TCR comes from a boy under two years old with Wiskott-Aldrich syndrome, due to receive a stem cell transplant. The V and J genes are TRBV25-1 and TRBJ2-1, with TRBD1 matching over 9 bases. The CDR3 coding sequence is TGTGCCAGCAGTGTCCGGGACAGGGCCTCCAATGAGCAGTTCTTC. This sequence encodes CASSVRDRASNEQFF.